The following is a T cell receptor beta chain sequence with its context. Clones were sequenced by immunoSEQ multiplex PCR, and TCRdb holds only the in-frame ones, with some missing. This repertoire shows over 70,000 clones, about four fifths found once; its top ten account for 0.65% to 0.85%. The CDR3 runs to 12 residues. V lost 3 bases and J lost 7, with 9 bases in between. Germline assignment: CDR1 KGHSH and CDR2 LQKENI. This record belongs to a study of T cell clones after liver transplantation. Unstimulated PBMCs were sorted into CD3+CD4+ and CD3+CD8+ populations. The genes are TRBV18 and TRBJ1-2; D is unresolved. The clonotype was recovered from a human patient who received a liver transplant. Some T cells may be graft donor cells. The material sequenced was CD4+ T cells from blood, taken 12 months after liver transplant. CDR3 bases: TGTGCCAGCTCACCCCGCGACTCTGGCTACACCTTC. Translating gives CASSPRDSGYTF.